This passage covers 26 T cell receptor beta chains from one sample sequenced in a study of blood T cells in healthy people across ages. A second PCR of 7 to 11 cycles used a sample-barcoded 5' primer and a J-beta primer mix. TCRdb passed the 5' RACE reads through MiXCR, listing each CDR3 protein once. The table has almost 300,000 distinct CDR3 sequences, roughly 26% seen once. Material: blood. The receptors originated from a woman in her 70s in good health.

This clonotype was observed a few times. The genes are TRBV27 and TRBJ2-6; D is undetermined. The V gene's germline CDR1 is MNHEY and CDR2 SMNVEV (reference sequence). V was pared by 7 bases and J by 3 bases, with 13 bases between. The CDR3 covers 15 residues. The CDR3 loop is CASTPLGSGANVLTF. The CDR3 DNA is TGTGCCAGCACTCCCCTGGGCAGTGGGGCCAACGTCCTGACTTTC.

In its sample, this clonotype was seen a few times. The chain uses TRBV3-1 and TRBJ2-1; D is unresolved. The CDR3 length is 12 residues. The ends were cut back, 2 bases at V and 9 bases at J, with 8 bases in the middle. Germline lookup yields CDR1 LGHDT and CDR2 YNNKEL (reference sequence). The CDR3 region has the DNA TGTGCCAGCAGCCAAAGTTGGCTTGAGCAGTTCTTC. Its translation is CASSQSWLEQFF.

The chain employs TRBV2 and TRBJ2-2; D gene uncertain. The length of the CDR3 is 15 residues. Trimming stripped 7 bases from V and 0 bases from J, with 12 bases between. CDR1 is SNHLY, CDR2 FYNNEI, per germline. CDR3 in amino acids: CASMDHQTNTGELFF. DNA for the CDR3: TGTGCCAGCATGGATCACCAGACGAACACCGGGGAGCTGTTTTTT.

The genes are TRBV20-1 and TRBJ2-4; D tentatively fits TRBD1 or TRBD2 (6 bases each). The ends were cut back, 3 bases at V and 8 bases at J, with 17 bases in the middle. The CDR3 length is 14 residues. Germline CDR1 DFQATT, CDR2 SNEGSKA (reference sequence). The CDR3 bases are TGCAGTGCTAGCCAGGAGGACTACAGGGACATTCAGTACTTC. Protein sequence: CSASQEDYRDIQYF.

J is TRBJ2-7 and V is TRBV3-1; TRBD2 agrees at 13 bases. The DNA end lines up better with TRBJ2-1; the J call may be wrong. The CDR3 has 16 amino acids. CDR1 is LGHDT and CDR2 is YNNKEL in the germline V gene (reference sequence). CDR3 protein: CASSRFTSGRGNEQFF. The CDR3 coding sequence is TGTGCCAGCAGCCGTTTCACTAGCGGGAGGGGGAATGAGCAGTTCTTC.

The chain recombines TRBV14 with TRBJ2-1, with 9 bases that match TRBD2. The trim removed 4 bases at V and 9 bases at J, leaving 19 bases unmatched. CDR1 is SGHDN, CDR2 FVKESK, per germline. This CDR3 is built from 18 residues. CDR3 nucleotide sequence: TGTGCCAGCAGCCGGGGAGGGGGTCCTAGCGGGAAGGATCGTGAGCAGTTCTTC. Translating gives CASSRGGGPSGKDREQFF.

The rearrangement joins TRBV10-3 to TRBJ2-7, with D possibly TRBD2 on 6 matching bases. Trimming stripped 2 bases from V and 7 bases from J, with 30 bases between. Germline loops: CDR1 ENHRY, CDR2 SYGVKD. This CDR3 has 19 amino acids. The CDR3 sequence is CAISETELTNGSSVGEQYF. The CDR3 DNA reads TGTGCCATCAGTGAGACGGAGTTAACTAACGGGAGCTCAGTGGGTGAGCAGTACTTC.

This chain connects TRBV28 to TRBJ2-3; D possibly corresponds to TRBD1 (6 bases). The CDR3 runs to 17 residues. Trimming pared 4 bases from V and 0 bases from J, leaving 17 bases between. CDR1 is MDHEN and CDR2 is SYDVKM in the germline V gene. The CDR3 DNA follows: TGTGCCAGCAGTTACTCCCCGACAGGTTCTAGCACAGATACGCAGTATTTT. This codes for CASSYSPTGSSTDTQYF.

This clonotype was picked up a small number of times. The genes are TRBV7-2 and TRBJ2-3, with D perhaps TRBD2 (5 bases). V lost 5 bases and J lost 2, with 11 bases in between. Germline loops: CDR1 SGHTA, CDR2 FQGNSA. CDR3 length: 14 residues. CDR3 region: CASSQRAFTDTQYF. The CDR3 nucleotides are TGTGCCAGCAGCCAGAGGGCATTCACAGATACGCAGTATTTT.

The chain links TRBV7-3 to TRBJ1-5; unclear D gene. Germline CDR1 is SGHTA and CDR2 is FQGTGA. V was trimmed by 5 bases and J by 5 bases, leaving 10 bases between them. The CDR3 spans 13 residues. CDR3 coding DNA: TGTGCCAGCAGCCCCGGACCGGATCAGCCCCAGCATTTT. It specifies CASSPGPDQPQHF.

This clonotype has ten or more counts. V usage is TRBV9 and J usage is TRBJ2-3, with D perhaps matching TRBD1 (5 bases). This CDR3 is 14 amino acids long. CDR1 and CDR2 from the germline V gene are SGDLS and YYNGEE. Between the trimmed V and J ends, which lost 4 bases and 1 base, there was a span of 10 bases. CDR3 residues: CASSIMTGTDTQYF. The DNA of the CDR3 is TGTGCCAGCAGCATAATGACAGGCACAGATACGCAGTATTTT.

This clonotype occurred once. V gene TRBV20-1 combines with J gene TRBJ1-1; 7 nucleotides align to TRBD1. The V gene end was trimmed by 2 bases and the J gene end by 1 base; junction bases not matched to a gene: 7. Germline V gene sequence: CDR1 DFQATT, CDR2 SNEGSKA (reference sequence). The CDR3 is made up of 15 amino acids. The CDR3 sequence: CSARHAGQPNTEAFF. CDR3 nucleotides: TGCAGTGCTAGACACGCGGGACAGCCGAACACTGAAGCTTTCTTT.

A few counts support this clonotype. The rearrangement joins TRBV5-1 to TRBJ1-1; 12 bases align to TRBD1. This CDR3 region has 15 residues. The junction had 7 bases not matched to a gene; V was cut back by 0 bases and J by 10 bases. Looked up from germline, CDR1 is SGHRS and CDR2 is YFSETQ. CDR3 loop: CASSLAGQGAQGAFF. The CDR3 DNA reads as TGCGCCAGCAGCTTGGCGGGACAGGGGGCTCAGGGAGCTTTCTTT.

This clonotype was found a few times. The chain joins TRBV7-2 to TRBJ1-1; D unresolved. Trimming removed 5 bases from V and 7 bases from J, with 14 bases in between. Germline-derived CDR1 and CDR2 are SGHTA and FQGNSA. The CDR3 extends over 13 amino acids. Written as DNA, the CDR3 is TGTGCCAGCAGCAATTTACTCCGAGGTGAAGCTTTCTTT. Protein sequence: CASSNLLRGEAFF.

CDR3 nucleotides: TGTGCCAGCAGCTATCCCGTTATTCGGACAGGGAAGAGCTCTGGGGCCAACGTCCTGACTTTC. Its protein is CASSYPVIRTGKSSGANVLTF. The V call is TRBV11-2, the J call TRBJ2-6, with 8 bases identical to TRBD1. The CDR3 contains 21 residues. The germline V gene has CDR1 SGHAT and CDR2 FQNNGV. V gave up 4 bases and J gave up 0 bases; unmatched junction bases: 17.

The chain employs TRBV20-1 and TRBJ2-5, with a possible D match to TRBD2 (6 bases). The CDR3 is made up of 17 amino acids. Germline CDR1 and CDR2: DFQATT and SNEGSKA (reference sequence). Deletions cut 1 base from V and 6 bases from J, with 24 bases between. CDR3 sequence reads: CSARVGVGRGTEKTQYF. CDR3 DNA: TGCAGTGCTAGAGTTGGGGTGGGGCGGGGTACGGAGAAGACCCAGTACTTC.

V gene TRBV5-1 combines with J gene TRBJ2-1; D call uncertain. Germline loops: CDR1 SGHRS, CDR2 YFSETQ. CDR3 size: 14 residues. V was cut by 0 bases and J by 5 bases, with 9 bases left in between. CDR3 bases: TGCGCCAGCAGCTTGGAGAGGCCTCACAATGAGCAGTTCTTC. Protein product: CASSLERPHNEQFF.

This chain joins TRBV3-1 and TRBJ2-7, with D possibly being TRBD2 (5 bases). The CDR3 covers 14 residues. Germline V lookup: CDR1 LGHDT, CDR2 YNNKEL (reference sequence). V lost 4 bases and J 0 bases, leaving 10 bases between the germline ends. The CDR3 loop is CASSREGSSYEQYF. The CDR3 DNA reads TGTGCCAGCAGCCGAGAAGGGAGCTCCTACGAGCAGTACTTC.

The genes are TRBV29-1 and TRBJ2-1, with 7 bases fitting TRBD2. The length of the CDR3 is 13 residues. The germline gives CDR1 SQVTM, CDR2 ANQGSEA. Losses at the gene ends were 5 bases for V and 3 bases for J; bases not matched to a gene: 4. CDR3 nucleotide sequence: TGCAGCGTTAGGGGCGGGGGCTACAATGAGCAGTTCTTC. This sequence encodes CSVRGGGYNEQFF.

This clonotype occurred a few times. In DNA form, the CDR3 reads TGTGCCAGCCGGGTCAACCCCACTGAAGCTTTCTTT. Translated, it gives CASRVNPTEAFF. V and J are TRBV28 and TRBJ1-1; D gene unclear. Germline lookup yields CDR1 MDHEN and CDR2 SYDVKM. The V end was cut by 8 bases, the J end by 4 bases, with 11 bases between. This CDR3 is 12 amino acids long.

This clonotype turned up a few times. The chain has TRBV7-2 and TRBJ1-3; D not resolved. CDR3 length equals 14 residues. The V end lost 3 bases, the J end lost 4 bases, and 10 bases lay between the germline ends. Germline CDR1 is SGHTA and CDR2 is FQGNSA. The CDR3, as DNA: TGTGCCAGCAGCTTCGCATTCACAGGAAACACCATATATTTT. It specifies CASSFAFTGNTIYF. The whole variable domain, remainder taken from reference TRBV7-2 and TRBJ1-3, is GAGVSQSPSNKVTEKGKDVELRCDPISGHTALYWYRQSLGQGLEFLIYFQGNSAPDKSGLPSDRFSAERTGGSVSTLTIQRTQQEDSAVYLCASSFAFTGNTIYFGEGSWLTVV.

This clonotype has just a few counts. The gene calls are TRBV11-2 and TRBJ2-7; maybe TRBD1 (6 bases). This CDR3 has 14 residues. The germline V gene encodes CDR1 SGHAT and CDR2 FQNNGV. V gave up 5 bases and J gave up 4 bases, with 15 bases separating them. The DNA of the CDR3 is TGTGCCAGCAGCCCAGGACAGACCCGTTACGAGCAGTACTTC. Translation: CASSPGQTRYEQYF.

This clonotype was recorded at least ten times. The chain links TRBV3-1 to TRBJ2-3; TRBD2 agrees at 10 bases. J was trimmed by 2 bases and V by 2 bases; bases with no gene match: 4. Germline CDR1 LGHDT, CDR2 YNNKEL (reference sequence). The CDR3 totals 16 residues. The CDR3 region has the DNA TGTGCCAGCAGCCAAAGGCTAGCGGGAGCCACAGATACGCAGTATTTT. Translating it yields CASSQRLAGATDTQYF.

This chain connects TRBV12-3 or TRBV12-4 to TRBJ1-6; tentative D call: TRBD1 (6 bases). V shed 6 bases and J shed 7 bases, with 16 bases lying between them. The CDR3 runs to 15 residues. In DNA form, the CDR3 reads TGTGCCAGCAGCCGAACTACAGGGAACAATTCACCCCTCCACTTT. Translated: CASSRTTGNNSPLHF.

The J gene is TRBJ2-7, the V gene TRBV18; unclear D gene. Germline CDR1 reads KGHSH; CDR2 reads LQKENI. V lost 1 base, J lost 4 bases, and 2 bases lay in between. The CDR3 has 11 amino acids. The chain's CDR3 is CASSPQYEQYF. The CDR3 bases are TGTGCCAGCTCACCACAATACGAGCAGTACTTC.

The gene calls are TRBV7-9 and TRBJ1-2, with no clear D. V was shortened by 0 bases and J by 9 bases, with 11 bases between the two germline ends. The CDR3 is 13 residues long. Per the germline V gene, CDR1 is SEHNR and CDR2 is FQNEAQ (reference sequence). The CDR3 nucleotides read TGTGCCAGCAGCTTAGCGGCGGCTCAGAGCTACACCTTC. Protein sequence: CASSLAAAQSYTF.